One sample yielded the 21 T cell receptor beta chains listed below, sequenced in a study of cytomegalovirus exposure and HLA in healthy donors. Amplification used 60 Vbeta primers and 13 Jbeta primers. TCRdb's copy holds only in-frame clones and misses some; the assay was immunoSEQ multiplex PCR. The table has around 150,000 clones, about 71% seen once; the top ten hold about 1.3%. The material sequenced was PBMCs. The receptors stem from a man aged 45-60 years in good health and CMV-seronegative.

The V gene is TRBV19, the J gene TRBJ1-1, with a tentative D call TRBD1 (5 bases). Germline V gene data show CDR1 as LNHDA and CDR2 as SQIVND (reference sequence). The CDR3 runs 15 residues. V shed 1 base and J shed 5 bases, with 14 bases lying between them. The CDR3 nucleotides are TGTGCCAGTAGTATAGCCAAGGGGCCAGGGACTGAAGCTTTCTTT. Its protein product is CASSIAKGPGTEAFF. The full variable domain, in which reference TRBV19 and TRBJ1-1 provide the parts outside the CDR3, is DGGITQSPKYLFRKEGQNVTLSCEQNLNHDAMYWYRQDPGQGLRLIYYSQIVNDFQKGDIAEGYSVSREKKESFPLTVTSAQKNPTAFYLCASSIAKGPGTEAFFGQGTRLTVV.

In its sample, this clone was seen once. V and J are TRBV7-9 and TRBJ1-2; 7 bases match TRBD1. J gave up 4 bases and V 2 bases, and 7 bases lay outside the gene matches. CDR3 length: 15 amino acids. Per germline, CDR1 SEHNR and CDR2 FQNEAQ (reference sequence). CDR3 coding DNA: TGTGCCAGCAGCTTACGGGACAGCTCCCTCTATGGCTACACCTTC. This codes for CASSLRDSSLYGYTF.

The rearrangement joins TRBV28 to TRBJ2-3; 7 bases fit TRBD2. The CDR3 contains 18 residues. The ends lost 3 bases at V and 0 bases at J; junction bases unmatched: 12. Looked up from germline, CDR1 is MDHEN and CDR2 is SYDVKM. The CDR3, as DNA: TGTGCCAGCAGTTTGCCCGTTGGTGCGGGGGAGAGCACAGATACGCAGTATTTT. This codes for CASSLPVGAGESTDTQYF.

CDR3 in amino acids: CASSAGGPSNEQFF. The CDR3 nucleotides are TGCGCCAGCAGTGCGGGGGGCCCGTCGAATGAGCAGTTCTTC. The rearrangement links TRBV10-1 to TRBJ2-1; possible D gene TRBD2, 7 bases. Per germline, CDR1 WNHNN and CDR2 SYGVQD (reference sequence). V was trimmed by 4 bases and J by 7 bases, leaving 14 bases between them. This CDR3 is 14 amino acids long.

Here the CDR3 reads CASSEMVGRMNTEAFF. DNA of the CDR3: TGTGCCAGCAGTGAGATGGTGGGCAGGATGAACACTGAAGCTTTCTTT. This chain uses TRBV6-1 with TRBJ1-1; D unclear. Per germline, CDR1 MNHNS and CDR2 SASEGT. The CDR3 runs 16 residues. Between the trimmed V and J ends, which lost 3 bases and 0 bases, there was a span of 14 bases.

The chain's CDR3 is CASSLGGGGATDTQYF. CDR3 DNA sequence: TGTGCCAGCAGCTTGGGAGGCGGGGGGGCGACAGATACGCAGTATTTT. The chain joins TRBV5-4 to TRBJ2-3; 9 bases are shared with TRBD2. Germline V gene sequence: CDR1 SGHNT, CDR2 YYREEE (reference sequence). The CDR3 runs to 16 residues. Trimming cost V 0 bases and J 3 bases; bases outside gene matches: 5.

The rearrangement links TRBV6-6 to TRBJ2-1; 7 bases map to TRBD2. The germline CDR1 and CDR2 sequences are MNHNY and SVGAGI (reference sequence). The CDR3 consists of 15 residues. J gave up 0 bases and V 6 bases, and 5 bases lay outside the gene matches. The CDR3 here is CASSLGGGSYNEQFF. The CDR3 coding sequence is TGTGCCAGCAGCCTCGGCGGGGGCTCCTACAATGAGCAGTTCTTC.

The V gene is TRBV28, the J gene TRBJ2-5, with 7 bases aligning to TRBD1. CDR3 length: 15 amino acids. J gave up 4 bases and V 5 bases, and 10 bases lay outside the gene matches. Germline assignment: CDR1 MDHEN and CDR2 SYDVKM. The CDR3 spells CASSTLQGPGETQYF. The CDR3 nucleotides read TGTGCCAGCAGTACCTTACAGGGGCCGGGAGAGACCCAGTACTTC.

With respect to this clone: Relative to the germline gene, one junction end is altered; a read error may explain this. The same CDR3 arises from other DNA sequences in this sample as well. The gene calls are TRBV7-8 and TRBJ1-1; a possible D gene is TRBD1 (5 bases). The CDR3 covers 15 residues. The V gene's germline CDR1 is SGHVS and CDR2 FQNEAQ. CDR3 region: CASSLALGGNTEAFF. The CDR3 DNA sequence: TGTGCCAGCAGCTTAGCGCTGGGGGGGAACACTGAGGCTTTCTTT.

The chain carries TRBV2 and TRBJ1-5, with 8 positions matching TRBD1. J was trimmed by 5 bases and V by 5 bases; bases with no gene match: 11. CDR1 SNHLY and CDR2 FYNNEI come from the germline V gene. The CDR3 sequence is 16 residues long. CDR3 sequence reads: CASSLIAGGAYQPQHF. As DNA, the CDR3 is TGTGCCAGCAGTCTAATTGCAGGGGGCGCTTATCAGCCCCAGCATTTT.

This sequence joins TRBV19 and TRBJ1-1; perhaps TRBD1 as D (5 bases). Germline CDR1 is LNHDA and CDR2 is SQIVND (reference sequence). The V gene lost 7 bases and the J gene lost 0 bases, with 12 bases spanning the gap. The CDR3 is made up of 14 amino acids. This CDR3 is CASTPPGLNTEAFF. CDR3 bases: TGTGCCAGTACTCCCCCAGGGCTGAACACTGAAGCTTTCTTT. Combining the CDR3 with reference TRBV19 and TRBJ1-1 gives the whole variable domain DGGITQSPKYLFRKEGQNVTLSCEQNLNHDAMYWYRQDPGQGLRLIYYSQIVNDFQKGDIAEGYSVSREKKESFPLTVTSAQKNPTAFYLCASTPPGLNTEAFFGQGTRLTVV.

The chain recombines TRBV7-9 with TRBJ2-7, with D tentatively TRBD1 (6 bases). Germline lookup yields CDR1 SEHNR and CDR2 FQNEAQ (reference sequence). The length of the CDR3 is 16 residues. The germline V and J ends were trimmed by 0 bases and 3 bases, with 15 bases remaining between them. The chain's CDR3 is CASSLARGTPNYEQYF. CDR3 in DNA: TGTGCCAGCAGCTTAGCGAGGGGGACACCTAACTACGAGCAGTACTTC.

The chain combines TRBV18 with TRBJ2-7; TRBD1 might be the D (6 bases). V was cut by 2 bases and J by 3 bases, with 8 bases left in between. This CDR3 contains 13 residues. CDR1 is KGHSH, CDR2 LQKENI, per germline. CDR3 in amino acids: CASSPEQGYEQYF. CDR3 nucleotides: TGTGCCAGCTCACCAGAACAGGGCTACGAGCAGTACTTC.

The genes are TRBV29-1 and TRBJ2-3, with a possible D match to TRBD2 (5 bases). This CDR3 is 13 amino acids long. The ends were cut back, 7 bases at V and 4 bases at J, with 15 bases in the middle. The germline V gene has CDR1 SQVTM and CDR2 ANQGSEA. DNA of the CDR3: TGCAGCGGTCGGCCCGAGGGTTCAGATACGCAGTATTTT. It encodes CSGRPEGSDTQYF.

The V and J genes are TRBV7-9 and TRBJ2-7, with D tentatively TRBD1 (5 bases). Trimming shortened V by 1 base and J by 5 bases, and 15 bases separated the two germline ends. This CDR3 has 15 amino acids. Germline lookup yields CDR1 SEHNR and CDR2 FQNEAQ (reference sequence). The CDR3, as DNA: TGTGCCAGCAGCTTAGGGGGCGGACGAAGGAACGAGCAGTACTTC. This gives the protein CASSLGGGRRNEQYF.

In this sample, this clone turned up once. V is TRBV5-1 and J is TRBJ1-2, with 11 bases lining up with TRBD1. V was clipped by 0 bases and J by 3 bases; unmatched bases: 7. Germline V gene sequence: CDR1 SGHRS, CDR2 YFSETQ. The CDR3 contains 17 residues. The DNA of the CDR3 is TGCGCCAGCAGCTTGGGGACAGGGGGCTCTAATGACTATGGCTACACCTTC. Protein sequence: CASSLGTGGSNDYGYTF.

This chain links TRBV5-6 with TRBJ1-4; 8 bases map to TRBD1. V lost 0 bases and J lost 0; bases outside the gene matches: 7. The germline CDR1 and CDR2 sequences are SGHDT and YYEEEE. The CDR3 length is 18 residues. The CDR3 reads CASSLGQGWAATNEKLFF. The DNA of the CDR3 is TGTGCCAGCAGCTTGGGACAGGGGTGGGCCGCAACTAATGAAAAACTGTTTTTT.

This clone was picked up one time. The rearrangement links TRBV6-1 to TRBJ2-5, with TRBD1 matching 9 bases. V lost 7 bases to trimming and J lost 5 bases; unmatched junction nucleotides: 5. Germline lookup yields CDR1 MNHNS and CDR2 SASEGT. The CDR3 has 13 amino acids. CDR3 nucleotide sequence: TGTGCCAGCACTAGGGACAGGGACGAGACCCAGTACTTC. This codes for CASTRDRDETQYF.

This chain connects TRBV27 to TRBJ2-2, with D possibly TRBD1 on 6 matching bases. Trimming took off 5 bases at V and 9 bases at J, with 25 bases between the two ends. The CDR3 is 17 residues long. Germline assignment: CDR1 MNHEY and CDR2 SMNVEV (reference sequence). The CDR3 DNA sequence: TGTGCCAGCAGTCCGACCCAGGGGCTAGTTGGGCCCCGGGAGCTGTTTTTT. This translates into CASSPTQGLVGPRELFF.

This chain links TRBV7-6 with TRBJ2-5; TRBD1 matches 9 bases. The CDR3 has 15 amino acids. Per the germline V gene, CDR1 is SGHVS and CDR2 is FNYEAQ. V lost 5 bases, J lost 3 bases, and 7 bases stayed unmatched. This CDR3 reads CASSPHGTGKETQYF. The CDR3 DNA is TGTGCCAGCAGCCCCCATGGGACAGGGAAAGAGACCCAGTACTTC.

This clone came up once. The V call is TRBV18, the J call TRBJ2-5; D not certain. Near its end, the DNA agrees better with TRBJ2-7, so the J call may be wrong. The CDR3 is 13 residues long. Germline CDR1 and CDR2: KGHSH and LQKENI. The CDR3 loop is CASSPPVSNEQYF. In DNA form, the CDR3 reads TGTGCCAGCTCACCACCTGTCTCTAACGAGCAGTACTTC.